This T cell receptor beta chain was obtained from a study of blood T cell repertoires in COVID-19. Study-level background: Acute-phase and convalescent COVID-19 samples originated in the United States, Italy and Spain. PBMCs, B-cell-depleted T cells, or T cells provided the cDNA or gDNA that made up the material.

This clone has only one observation. Germline CDR1 reads SGHAT; CDR2 reads FQNNGV. V was clipped by 4 bases and J by 0 bases; unmatched bases: 5. The CDR3 sequence is 15 residues long. As processed by the authors: Reference gene primers were amplified, and this amplification served to estimate nucleated cell counts. Here immunoSEQ multiplex PCR was the method, and the copy in TCRdb shows in-frame clones only, minus some. Clone size and the V and J calls come from that table; the DNA yielded D and trimming. This sample has over 200,000 clones, with roughly 76% found just once. This chain links TRBV11-2 with TRBJ1-1; TRBD1 matches 7 bases. The receptor comes from a human donor in a cohort sampled during active COVID-19. The sample was peripheral blood. The CDR3 reads CASSSLTGLNTEAFF. The DNA for the CDR3 is TGTGCCAGCAGCTCATTGACAGGGCTGAACACTGAAGCTTTCTTT.